The 31 T cell receptor beta chains listed next were all sequenced from one sample in a study of blood T cell repertoires in COVID-19. Repertoires were generated with immunoSEQ multiplex PCR, while TCRdb's copy carries only in-frame clones and drops some. This sample carries around 64,000 clones, over 70% of them seen once, and the ten largest clones take around 5%. The sample was peripheral blood. The receptors originated from a man in his fifties with active COVID-19.

The V call is TRBV9, the J call TRBJ1-3; tentative D call: TRBD1 (6 bases). The length of the CDR3 is 15 residues. Germline V gene sequence: CDR1 SGDLS, CDR2 YYNGEE. Trimming stripped 4 bases from V and 4 bases from J, with 15 bases between. The CDR3 is CASSPASGEGNTIYF. The CDR3 coding sequence is TGTGCCAGCAGCCCGGCCTCAGGGGAAGGAAACACCATATATTTT.

V gene TRBV7-2 combines with J gene TRBJ2-7; no firm D call. From germline, CDR1 is SGHTA and CDR2 FQGNSA. V gave up 5 bases and J gave up 1 base, with 3 bases separating them. The CDR3 loop spans 11 amino acids. CDR3 coding DNA: TGTGCCAGCAGCCATTCCTACGAGCAGTACTTC. Amino acid sequence: CASSHSYEQYF.

V gene TRBV28 combines with J gene TRBJ1-4; D is ambiguous. Germline V lookup: CDR1 MDHEN, CDR2 SYDVKM. Trimming cost V 2 bases and J 1 base, with 11 bases left between them. This CDR3 spans 16 amino acids. In DNA, the CDR3 is TGTGCCAGCAGTTTAAACGGAGTTTTAACTAATGAAAAACTGTTTTTT. Residues: CASSLNGVLTNEKLFF. Variable domain in full (rest from reference TRBV28 and TRBJ1-4): DVKVTQSSRYLVKRTGEKVFLECVQDMDHENMFWYRQDPGLGLRLIYFSYDVKMKEKGDIPEGYSVSREKKERFSLILESASTNQTSMYLCASSLNGVLTNEKLFFGSGTQLSVL.

The CDR3 nucleotides are TGTGCCAGCAGCGTAACAGGGGGGGTCTACGAGCAGTACTTC. It is translated as CASSVTGGVYEQYF. The chain couples TRBV9 to TRBJ2-7; D perhaps matches TRBD1 (8 bases). V was trimmed by 1 base and J by 3 bases, leaving 11 bases between them. The germline V gene has CDR1 SGDLS and CDR2 YYNGEE. The CDR3 consists of 14 residues.

The V gene is TRBV6-6, the J gene TRBJ1-1, with 8 bases matching TRBD1. J was trimmed by 4 bases and V by 5 bases; bases with no gene match: 15. This CDR3 contains 17 residues. CDR1 is MNHNY, CDR2 SVGAGI, per germline (reference sequence). CDR3 coding DNA: TGTGCCAGCAGTCCAAGACAGGGGACTGGGCGTGGCACTGAAGCTTTCTTT. Protein product: CASSPRQGTGRGTEAFF.

The chain couples TRBV7-2 to TRBJ1-6; TRBD1 might be the D (5 bases). Deletions cut 3 bases from V and 1 base from J, with 7 bases between. The CDR3 length is 15 residues. Germline V gene sequence: CDR1 SGHTA, CDR2 FQGNSA. The CDR3 DNA is TGTGCCAGCAGCTTCCAGGGTTCCTATAATTCACCCCTCCACTTT. Protein: CASSFQGSYNSPLHF.

The CDR3 here is CASSVEAGYEQYF. DNA of the CDR3: TGTGCCAGCAGCGTAGAGGCGGGGTACGAGCAGTACTTC. V and J are TRBV9 and TRBJ2-7; possible D gene TRBD2, 6 bases. V was pared by 0 bases and J by 4 bases, with 8 bases between. Germline-derived CDR1 and CDR2 are SGDLS and YYNGEE. The CDR3 has 13 residues.

V gene TRBV6-2 or TRBV6-3 combines with J gene TRBJ2-2; 10 positions agree with TRBD1. This CDR3 comprises 16 residues. Germline V lookup: CDR1 MNHEY, CDR2 SVGEGT. The ends lost 10 bases at V and 3 bases at J; junction bases unmatched: 11. CDR3 DNA: TGTGCCACCAGCGACAGGGGGCGCGTGGACACCGGGGAGCTGTTTTTT. Its protein is CATSDRGRVDTGELFF.

The rearrangement uses TRBV7-2 and TRBJ2-1; tentative D call: TRBD1 (6 bases). V was shortened by 6 bases and J by 8 bases, with 14 bases between the two germline ends. The length of the CDR3 is 13 residues. Germline V gives CDR1 SGHTA, CDR2 FQGNSA. CDR3 in amino acids: CASSYAGGHEQFF. CDR3 coding DNA: TGTGCCAGCAGTTATGCTGGGGGCCATGAGCAGTTCTTC.

The rearrangement links TRBV27 to TRBJ2-7; 12 nucleotides match TRBD1. Germline loops: CDR1 MNHEY, CDR2 SMNVEV (reference sequence). There are 16 residues in the CDR3. The V gene end was trimmed by 2 bases and the J gene end by 5 bases; junction bases not matched to a gene: 7. The CDR3 sequence: CASSLNSGTGGHEQYF. CDR3 bases: TGTGCCAGCAGTTTAAATTCCGGGACAGGGGGCCACGAGCAGTACTTC.

This chain connects TRBV7-8 to TRBJ2-1; 7 bases map to TRBD1. This CDR3 is 13 amino acids long. V shed 6 bases, J shed 6 bases, and the junction held 5 bases outside the gene matches. Germline V gene data show CDR1 as SGHVS and CDR2 as FQNEAQ. CDR3 loop: CASRSWDSNEQFF. As DNA, the CDR3 is TGTGCCAGCAGGTCCTGGGACAGCAATGAGCAGTTCTTC.

This clone was seen more than once but under ten times. This chain links TRBV28 with TRBJ2-7; a possible D gene is TRBD2 (6 bases). The CDR3 contains 15 residues. V lost 1 base and J lost 0, with 10 bases in between. Per the germline V gene, CDR1 is MDHEN and CDR2 is SYDVKM. The CDR3 loop reads CASSLSGLSSYEQYF. The DNA of the CDR3 is TGTGCCAGCAGTTTATCGGGACTGTCCTCCTACGAGCAGTACTTC.

The CDR3 nucleotides read TGTGCCAGCAGTCCAGGGATATTCGATGAGCAGTTCTTC. Its translation: CASSPGIFDEQFF. The chain carries TRBV12-3 or TRBV12-4 and TRBJ2-1; perhaps TRBD1 as D (5 bases). The V and J ends lost 5 bases and 8 bases respectively, with 13 bases between them. CDR3 length: 13 amino acids.

CDR3 bases: TGTGCCAGTAGATACACAGGGAGTAGCAATCAGCCCCAGCATTTT. Amino acids: CASRYTGSSNQPQHF. The chain combines TRBV19 with TRBJ1-5, with a possible D match to TRBD1 (6 bases). From germline, CDR1 is LNHDA and CDR2 SQIVND (reference sequence). The CDR3 has 15 residues. V lost 6 bases, J lost 0 bases, and 12 bases lay in between.

The V and J genes are TRBV19 and TRBJ1-1; 11 positions agree with TRBD1. This CDR3 contains 15 residues. Germline trimming cut 4 bases from V and 4 bases from J; bases unmatched to any gene: 5. Looked up from germline, CDR1 is LNHDA and CDR2 is SQIVND (reference sequence). For the CDR3, the DNA is TGTGCCAGTAGTAAGTGGGACAGGGGGAGCACTGAAGCTTTCTTT. Amino acid sequence: CASSKWDRGSTEAFF.

The chain has TRBV7-3 and TRBJ2-5; D is possibly TRBD1 (6 bases). The V gene lost 5 bases and the J gene lost 9 bases, with 22 bases spanning the gap. Germline CDR1 reads SGHTA; CDR2 reads FQGTGA. The CDR3 runs to 15 residues. In DNA, the CDR3 is TGTGCCAGCAGCCGCAGCGGACAGACTCCTGGGGCCCAGTACTTC. Translated, it gives CASSRSGQTPGAQYF. Supplemented by reference TRBV7-3 and TRBJ2-5, the full variable domain reads GAGVSQTPSNKVTEKGKYVELRCDPISGHTALYWYRQSLGQGPEFLIYFQGTGAADDSGLPNDRFFAVRPEGSVSTLKIQRTERGDSAVYLCASSRSGQTPGAQYFGPGTRLLVL.

The chain couples TRBV30 to TRBJ2-4; 8 positions match TRBD2. V trimming: 5 bases; J trimming: 7 bases; junction bases outside the gene matches: 1. CDR1 and CDR2 from the germline V gene are GTSNPN and SVGIG (reference sequence). This CDR3 has 11 residues. In DNA, the CDR3 is TGTGCCTGGGGCGGGGGGAACATTCAGTACTTC. Amino acid sequence: CAWGGGNIQYF.

The V and J genes are TRBV5-1 and TRBJ1-2; the match to TRBD1 covers 8 bases. Germline-derived CDR1 and CDR2 are SGHRS and YFSETQ. The CDR3 is 13 amino acids. V was pared by 4 bases and J by 7 bases, with 6 bases of the junction left unmatched. The CDR3 sequence: CASSGTGQVGYTF. The CDR3 DNA reads as TGCGCCAGCAGCGGGACAGGTCAGGTTGGCTACACCTTC.

The CDR3 bases are TGTGCCTGGAGTTTCTGGACAGATCAAGAGACCCAGTACTTC. Translating it yields CAWSFWTDQETQYF. V gene TRBV30 combines with J gene TRBJ2-5; weak D call: TRBD1 (6 bases). V lost 2 bases to trimming and J lost 2 bases, with 12 bases between them. In germline, CDR1 is GTSNPN, CDR2 SVGIG (reference sequence). CDR3 length equals 14 residues.

This sequence joins TRBV19 and TRBJ2-7; 7 nucleotides match TRBD2. The V gene end was trimmed by 4 bases and the J gene end by 0 bases; junction bases not matched to a gene: 6. Germline V lookup: CDR1 LNHDA, CDR2 SQIVND (reference sequence). The CDR3 runs 15 residues. CDR3 protein: CASSRVGGSSYEQYF. The CDR3 DNA reads TGTGCCAGTAGTAGGGTAGGCGGGAGCTCCTACGAGCAGTACTTC.

This rearrangement joins TRBV5-4 to TRBJ2-6, with TRBD1 matching over 10 bases. The CDR3 spans 18 residues. The germline gives CDR1 SGHNT, CDR2 YYREEE (reference sequence). V shed 4 bases and J 5 bases; nucleotides not matched to a gene: 12. This CDR3 is CASSGGQGLSLWANVLTF. CDR3 sequence (DNA): TGTGCCAGCAGCGGGGGACAGGGGCTTTCCCTCTGGGCCAACGTCCTGACTTTC.

The chain employs TRBV3-1 (or the pseudogene TRBV3-2) and TRBJ2-7; 10 bases agree with TRBD2. CDR1 is LGHDT, CDR2 YNNKEL, per germline (reference sequence). The ends lost 1 base at V and 0 bases at J; junction bases unmatched: 3. There are 16 residues in the CDR3. The chain's CDR3 is CASSQGGLATSYEQYF. CDR3 sequence (DNA): TGTGCCAGCAGCCAAGGGGGACTAGCGACCTCCTACGAGCAGTACTTC.

The V call is TRBV27, the J call TRBJ2-3, with 11 bases matching TRBD1. V lost 5 bases and J lost 4; bases outside the gene matches: 14. The CDR3 extends over 18 amino acids. Germline CDR1 MNHEY, CDR2 SMNVEV (reference sequence). This chain's CDR3 is CASSTGQGALRVSDTQYF. CDR3 DNA: TGTGCCAGCAGTACCGGACAGGGGGCTTTAAGGGTATCAGATACGCAGTATTTT.

This sequence joins TRBV2 and TRBJ2-7; 7 nucleotides agree with TRBD1. The CDR3 has 13 amino acids. With V trimmed by 6 bases and J by 2 bases, 4 bases remained unmatched. Germline-derived CDR1 and CDR2 are SNHLY and FYNNEI. CDR3 sequence: CASSGQVPYEQYF. The DNA of the CDR3 is TGTGCCAGCAGCGGACAGGTCCCCTACGAGCAGTACTTC. The full variable domain, rest sourced from reference TRBV2 and TRBJ2-7, is EPEVTQTPSHQVTQMGQEVILRCVPISNHLYFYWYRQILGQKVEFLVSFYNNEISEKSEIFDDQFSVERPDGSNFTLKIRSTKLEDSAMYFCASSGQVPYEQYFGPGTRLTVT.

The rearrangement links TRBV6-6 to TRBJ2-7; TRBD1 matches 8 bases. Germline assignment: CDR1 MNHNY and CDR2 SVGAGI (reference sequence). The V gene end was trimmed by 8 bases and the J gene end by 0 bases; junction bases not matched to a gene: 9. The CDR3 covers 15 residues. In nucleotides, the CDR3 is TGTGCCAGCGGCATCGGACAGGGATACTCCTACGAGCAGTACTTC. Protein product: CASGIGQGYSYEQYF.

The chain carries TRBV18 and TRBJ1-2, with 10 positions matching TRBD1. The V gene end was trimmed by 5 bases and the J gene end by 0 bases; junction bases not matched to a gene: 6. This CDR3 has 16 amino acids. CDR1 is KGHSH, CDR2 LQKENI, per germline. CDR3 DNA: TGTGCCAGCTCAGTCGGGACAGGGGACACTAACTATGGCTACACCTTC. It is translated as CASSVGTGDTNYGYTF.

This clone was seen repeatedly, ten times or more. J is TRBJ2-1 and V is TRBV4-2; 10 bases agree with TRBD2. Germline CDR1 and CDR2: LGHNA and YNFKEQ. The CDR3 runs 17 residues. The V gene end was trimmed by 0 bases and the J gene end by 7 bases; junction bases not matched to a gene: 9. The CDR3 region is CASSQDQTGLARNEQFF. The CDR3, as DNA: TGTGCCAGCAGCCAAGACCAAACGGGACTAGCGAGGAATGAGCAGTTCTTC.

The gene calls are TRBV21-1 and TRBJ2-1; the table names TRBD1, a call not compared with the DNA. TRBV21-1 is a documented pseudogene. This CDR3 is 12 amino acids long. CDR3 sequence reads: CASSTRVREQFF. The CDR3 nucleotides are TGTGCCAGCAGCACCAGGGTTCGTGAGCAGTTCTTC.

The chain uses TRBV7-2 and TRBJ2-1; D not certain. The V gene's germline CDR1 is SGHTA and CDR2 FQGNSA. V was pared by 0 bases and J by 7 bases, with 7 bases between. The CDR3 covers 13 residues. CDR3 protein: CASSLAARNEQFF. The CDR3 bases are TGTGCCAGCAGCTTAGCCGCGCGTAATGAGCAGTTCTTC.

This clone has just one count. The gene calls are TRBV25-1 and TRBJ1-3; D not certain. Trimming cost V 7 bases and J 0 bases, with 10 bases left between them. Germline V lookup: CDR1 MGHDK, CDR2 SYGVNS. The CDR3 totals 14 residues. This CDR3 reads CASTVDNSGNTIYF. The CDR3 DNA reads as TGTGCCAGCACGGTCGATAACTCTGGAAACACCATATATTTT. Full variable domain (missing parts from reference TRBV25-1 and TRBJ1-3): EADIYQTPRYLVIGTGKKITLECSQTMGHDKMYWYQQDPGMELHLIHYSYGVNSTEKGDLSSESTVSRIRTEHFPLTLESARPSHTSQYLCASTVDNSGNTIYFGEGSWLTVV.

This clone was seen only once. J is TRBJ2-7 and V is TRBV6-5; TRBD1 aligns across 8 bases. CDR1 is MNHEY and CDR2 is SVGAGI in the germline V gene. CDR3 size: 14 residues. Trimming took 6 bases from V and 5 from J; bases not matched to a gene: 9. The CDR3 bases are TGTGCCAGCAGGAAGCAGGGGGCAGGCCACGAGCAGTACTTC. Translating it yields CASRKQGAGHEQYF.